The 22 T cell receptor beta chains given below trace back to one sample, sequenced in a study of T cell responses to AZD1222 COVID-19 vaccine. Generated by immunoSEQ multiplex PCR, the TCRdb table keeps only in-frame clones and is missing some. The table includes 110,000 or so clones, around 89% detected once. The source material was peripheral blood, sampled 28 days after the second AZD1222 dose. These receptor sequences come from an adult who received the AZD1222 COVID-19 vaccine.

This clone showed up just a few times. This chain connects TRBV4-1 to TRBJ1-1, with D maybe TRBD1 (6 bases). CDR1 and CDR2 (germline): MGHRA, YSYEKL. This CDR3 region has 18 residues. V dropped 1 base and J dropped 1 base, with 19 bases sitting between them. This CDR3 reads CASSQGAGVNGKNTEAFF. CDR3 coding DNA: TGCGCCAGCAGCCAAGGGGCAGGGGTCAACGGAAAGAACACTGAAGCTTTCTTT.

V gene TRBV19 combines with J gene TRBJ2-1; D perhaps matches TRBD1 (7 bases). Per germline, CDR1 LNHDA and CDR2 SQIVND (reference sequence). The length of the CDR3 is 17 residues. V gave up 8 bases and J gave up 4 bases, with 24 bases separating them. CDR3 in amino acids: CASGRDGGGEPYNEQFF. In nucleotides, the CDR3 is TGTGCCAGTGGCCGCGATGGAGGGGGCGAACCGTACAATGAGCAGTTCTTC.

This sequence joins TRBV24-1 and TRBJ2-2; no clear D gene. V gave up 10 bases and J gave up 7 bases, with 12 bases separating them. Germline loops: CDR1 KGHDR, CDR2 SFDVKD. The CDR3 runs 12 residues. CDR3 coding DNA: TGTGCCACGGGTTTAACGGGCGGGGAGCTGTTTTTT. Its protein product is CATGLTGGELFF.

The rearrangement joins TRBV28 to TRBJ2-1, with 9 bases lining up with TRBD1. The CDR3 sequence is 14 residues long. Germline-derived CDR1 and CDR2 are MDHEN and SYDVKM. V trimming: 3 bases; J trimming: 8 bases; junction bases outside the gene matches: 5. CDR3: CASSLGTGPDEQFF. The CDR3 nucleotides read TGTGCCAGCAGTTTGGGGACAGGGCCCGATGAGCAGTTCTTC.

The V gene is TRBV6-5, the J gene TRBJ2-7, with a weak D call TRBD1 (5 bases). V shed 2 bases and J shed 3 bases, with 8 bases lying between them. The CDR3 has 13 residues. Germline lookup yields CDR1 MNHEY and CDR2 SVGAGI. CDR3 sequence: CASSYTDSYEQYF. Written as DNA, the CDR3 is TGTGCCAGCAGTTACACCGACAGCTACGAGCAGTACTTC.

V usage is TRBV4-1 and J usage is TRBJ2-3, with D perhaps TRBD2 (7 bases). The V gene lost 6 bases and the J gene lost 2 bases, with 15 bases spanning the gap. CDR1 is MGHRA and CDR2 is YSYEKL in the germline V gene. The CDR3 spans 15 residues. The CDR3 nucleotides read TGCGCCAGCAGGCCTCGGGGGGCCATCACAGATACGCAGTATTTT. This translates into CASRPRGAITDTQYF.

This sequence joins TRBV4-2 and TRBJ2-1, with TRBD2 as a possible D gene (5 bases). The CDR3 spans 15 residues. CDR1 is LGHNA and CDR2 is YNFKEQ in the germline V gene. V was cut by 4 bases and J by 7 bases, with 17 bases left in between. CDR3 sequence reads: CASSPLLGMMNEQFF. The CDR3 nucleotides are TGTGCCAGCAGCCCCCTGCTCGGGATGATGAATGAGCAGTTCTTC.

The chain links TRBV4-1 to TRBJ2-7; TRBD1 is a possible D gene (7 bases). The CDR3 runs to 15 residues. With 6 bases removed from V and 3 bases from J, the gap between germline ends came to 18 bases. Germline loops: CDR1 MGHRA, CDR2 YSYEKL. The CDR3 DNA follows: TGCGCCAGCAGTTCTACAGGGGACTCGATCTACGAGCAGTACTTC. This gives the protein CASSSTGDSIYEQYF.

The chain recombines TRBV19 with TRBJ2-3; 9 bases align to TRBD2. Trimming at V came to 6 bases and at J to 11 bases, leaving 12 bases not matched to a gene. Germline CDR1 and CDR2: LNHDA and SQIVND (reference sequence). The CDR3 is made up of 14 amino acids. CDR3 coding DNA: TGTGCCAGTAGGGCCCTAGCGGGCGGGGGGGTGCAGTATTTT. It codes for CASRALAGGGVQYF. Looking up the rest from reference TRBV19 and TRBJ2-3 gives the full variable domain: DGGITQSPKYLFRKEGQNVTLSCEQNLNHDAMYWYRQDPGQGLRLIYYSQIVNDFQKGDIAEGYSVSREKKESFPLTVTSAQKNPTAFYLCASRALAGGGVQYFGPGTRLTVL.

This clone came up a few times. The V and J genes are TRBV19 and TRBJ1-2; possibly TRBD1 for D (6 bases). Trimming removed 10 bases at V and 1 base at J, with 16 bases between. The CDR3 is 14 amino acids. Germline V gene sequence: CDR1 LNHDA, CDR2 SQIVND (reference sequence). The CDR3 DNA reads TGTGCCACCCTTAAGGAAGGGGGTAACTATGGCTACACCTTC. The encoded protein is CATLKEGGNYGYTF.

This clone was picked up a small number of times. CDR3 residues: CASSWDRASYEQYF. The CDR3 DNA reads as TGTGCCAGCAGCTGGGACAGGGCCTCCTACGAGCAGTACTTC. The chain couples TRBV5-5 to TRBJ2-7, with 9 bases lining up with TRBD1. This CDR3 region has 14 residues. The J segment lost 0 bases and the V segment lost 3 bases, leaving 1 base of the junction unmatched. The V gene's germline CDR1 is SGHKS and CDR2 YYEKEE (reference sequence). Full variable domain (remainder filled in from reference TRBV5-5 and TRBJ2-7): DAGVTQSPTHLIKTRGQQVTLRCSPISGHKSVSWYQQVLGQGPQFIFQYYEKEERGRGNFPDRFSARQFPNYSSELNVNALLLGDSALYLCASSWDRASYEQYFGPGTRLTVT.

The chain joins TRBV13 to TRBJ2-1; 7 positions agree with TRBD1. There are 16 residues in the CDR3. The junction had 14 bases not matched to a gene; V was cut back by 5 bases and J by 7 bases. CDR1 is PRHDT and CDR2 is FYEKMQ in the germline V gene (reference sequence). The CDR3 bases are TGTGCCAGCAGCCCACAGGGGTTACAATGGACGAATGAGCAGTTCTTC. Its translation: CASSPQGLQWTNEQFF.

CDR3 sequence reads: CASSSSGNTEAFF. In DNA form, the CDR3 reads TGTGCCAGCAGCTCCTCAGGGAACACTGAAGCTTTCTTT. This sequence joins TRBV5-4 and TRBJ1-1; D not certain. The CDR3 is 13 amino acids. V lost 3 bases and J lost 1, with 7 bases in between. CDR1 and CDR2 from the germline V gene are SGHNT and YYREEE (reference sequence).

Only one count was recorded for this clone. The chain joins TRBV19 to TRBJ1-1; D ambiguous. V lost 2 bases to trimming and J lost 2 bases, with 15 bases between them. From germline, CDR1 is LNHDA and CDR2 SQIVND (reference sequence). The CDR3 sequence is 16 residues long. CDR3 amino acids: CASSIWALTDNTEAFF. CDR3 DNA: TGTGCCAGTAGTATATGGGCCTTGACGGATAACACTGAAGCTTTCTTT.

The chain's CDR3 is CSVMDRTMNTEAFF. The CDR3 DNA sequence: TGCAGCGTTATGGACAGGACCATGAACACTGAAGCTTTCTTT. This chain joins TRBV29-1 and TRBJ1-1; 7 nucleotides agree with TRBD1. Per the germline V gene, CDR1 is SQVTM and CDR2 is ANQGSEA. CDR3 length equals 14 residues. Germline trimming cut 5 bases from V and 0 bases from J; bases unmatched to any gene: 6.

The rearrangement links TRBV29-1 to TRBJ1-5, with 7 bases matching TRBD1. Germline V lookup: CDR1 SQVTM, CDR2 ANQGSEA. The V gene end was trimmed by 4 bases and the J gene end by 1 base; junction bases not matched to a gene: 4. The CDR3 is 14 amino acids. CDR3 sequence (DNA): TGCAGCGTTGTGGGCAGGGGGAGCAATCAGCCCCAGCATTTT. Amino acids: CSVVGRGSNQPQHF. The variable domain in full, with the rest retrieved from reference TRBV29-1 and TRBJ1-5, is SAVISQKPSRDICQRGTSLTIQCQVDSQVTMMFWYRQQPGQSLTLIATANQGSEATYESGFVIDKFPISRPNLTFSTLTVSNMSPEDSSIYLCSVVGRGSNQPQHFGDGTRLSIL.

This sequence joins TRBV28 and TRBJ2-2; TRBD2 is a possible D gene (6 bases). Germline V lookup: CDR1 MDHEN, CDR2 SYDVKM. This CDR3 has 15 residues. Trimming removed 2 bases from V and 1 base from J, with 8 bases in between. The CDR3 region has the DNA TGTGCCAGCAGTTTAGGGGGAGGGAACACCGGGGAGCTGTTTTTT. This translates into CASSLGGGNTGELFF.

This chain links TRBV10-3 with TRBJ1-3; no clear D gene. V was shortened by 2 bases and J by 0 bases, with 11 bases between the two germline ends. Per germline, CDR1 ENHRY and CDR2 SYGVKD. The CDR3 spans 16 residues. The CDR3 sequence: CAISEEWRRSGNTIYF. As DNA, the CDR3 is TGTGCCATCAGTGAGGAGTGGCGACGCTCTGGAAACACCATATATTTT.

The chain employs TRBV19 and TRBJ2-1; 9 bases fit TRBD2. In germline, CDR1 is LNHDA, CDR2 SQIVND (reference sequence). Trimming at V came to 5 bases and at J to 8 bases, leaving 10 bases not matched to a gene. The CDR3 contains 15 residues. The CDR3 spells CASSVRTSVGDEQFF. CDR3 nucleotide sequence: TGTGCCAGTAGTGTAAGGACTAGCGTGGGGGATGAGCAGTTCTTC.

The rearrangement joins TRBV27 to TRBJ2-3; no reliable D call. Trimming stripped 6 bases from V and 3 bases from J, with 13 bases between. This CDR3 has 14 residues. In germline, CDR1 is MNHEY, CDR2 SMNVEV (reference sequence). CDR3 nucleotide sequence: TGTGCCAGCAGGGGTATGGGCATGACAGATACGCAGTATTTT. Residues: CASRGMGMTDTQYF.

The genes are TRBV7-9 and TRBJ1-5; no clear D. This CDR3 spans 12 amino acids. V was shortened by 6 bases and J by 1 base, with 4 bases between the two germline ends. Per germline, CDR1 SEHNR and CDR2 FQNEAQ (reference sequence). The CDR3 DNA follows: TGTGCCAGCAGTTTCAGCAATCAGCCCCAGCATTTT. As protein: CASSFSNQPQHF.

This clone was recorded a few times. The chain carries TRBV2 and TRBJ1-1; D is perhaps TRBD1 (5 bases). CDR3 length equals 13 residues. Trimming took 5 bases from V and 2 from J, leaving 9 bases between them. CDR1 and CDR2 (germline): SNHLY, FYNNEI. CDR3 in DNA: TGTGCCAGCAGTTTAGACAGAAACACTGAAGCTTTCTTT. This encodes CASSLDRNTEAFF. Using reference TRBV2 and TRBJ1-1 for the parts outside the CDR3, the full variable domain is EPEVTQTPSHQVTQMGQEVILRCVPISNHLYFYWYRQILGQKVEFLVSFYNNEISEKSEIFDDQFSVERPDGSNFTLKIRSTKLEDSAMYFCASSLDRNTEAFFGQGTRLTVV.